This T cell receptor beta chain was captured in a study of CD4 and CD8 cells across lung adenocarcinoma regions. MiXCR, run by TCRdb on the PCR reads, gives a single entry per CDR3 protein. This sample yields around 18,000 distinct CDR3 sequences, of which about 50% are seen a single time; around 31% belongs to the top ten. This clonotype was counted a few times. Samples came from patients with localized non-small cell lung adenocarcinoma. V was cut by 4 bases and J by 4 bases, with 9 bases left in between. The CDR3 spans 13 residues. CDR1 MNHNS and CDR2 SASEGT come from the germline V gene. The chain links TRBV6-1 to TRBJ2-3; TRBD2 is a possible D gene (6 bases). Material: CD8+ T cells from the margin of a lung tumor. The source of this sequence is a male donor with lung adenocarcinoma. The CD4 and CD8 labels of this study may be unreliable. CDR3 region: CASSAGEADTQYF. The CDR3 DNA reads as TGTGCCAGCAGTGCTGGGGAGGCAGATACGCAGTATTTT.